These T cell receptor beta chains were read from a single sample in a study of shared clonotypes between healthy human individuals. The data were produced by immunoSEQ multiplex PCR, yet TCRdb's version contains in-frame clones alone and is incomplete. The table has about 1 million clones, around 76% seen once; the top ten hold about 1.4%. The sample consisted of memory CD4+ T cells sorted from blood. The receptors originated from a man between 18 and 29 years old in good health. Each CDR3 is given without its conserved first and last residue. Part of the rows lack a size; the others show once, few, many or a class for expanded clones.

j_gene,abundance,v_gene,CDR3aa
TRBJ1-3,NA,TRBV5-5,ASSLSPRGSGNTIY
TRBJ1-2,NA,TRBV4-1,ASSQVLGGYYGYT
TRBJ2-6,NA,TRBV28,ASMAASGANVLT
TRBJ2-7,NA,TRBV6-5,ASSGKGYEQY
TRBJ1-5,NA,TRBV28,ASSRTGNSNQPQH
TRBJ2-1,NA,TRBV11-2,ASNLVGAGNEQF
TRBJ1-3,NA,TRBV5-1,ASSFDSRSGNTIY
TRBJ2-7,NA,TRBV2,ASNSGDLHDYEQY
TRBJ2-7,NA,TRBV6-5,ASSRGVSYEQY
TRBJ1-2,NA,TRBV12-5,ASGLGQQGPYGYT
TRBJ2-5,few,TRBV14,ASSQLGETQY
TRBJ2-7,NA,TRBV7-8,ASSLGRTNYEQY
TRBJ2-3,NA,TRBV5-1,ASSFSGGGTDTQY
TRBJ1-6,NA,TRBV19,ASSIARVANSPLH
TRBJ2-3,NA,TRBV2,ASSVVDTQY
TRBJ1-2,few,TRBV7-2,ASSPGGRGYGYT
TRBJ1-6,NA,TRBV7-2,ASSLVPSPLH
TRBJ2-3,NA,TRBV7-2,ASSSSGGSTDTQY
TRBJ1-1,few,TRBV5-1,ASSLGATGGTEAF
TRBJ1-4,few,TRBV11-2,ASSLGQAEKLF
TRBJ1-2,few,TRBV28,AGRSSYGYT
TRBJ1-2,NA,TRBV15,ATSRDPGDGYT
TRBJ2-3,once,TRBV19,ASSIGDTQY
TRBJ2-7,NA,TRBV23-1,ASTPSGTAYEQY
TRBJ2-7,NA,TRBV4-2,ASSFDGRNEQY
TRBJ1-2,NA,TRBV4-3,ASSQEGQGANGYT
TRBJ2-4,NA,TRBV19,ASSRGGQGRLVAKNIQY
TRBJ2-1,NA,TRBV9,ASSVDSSAPPYNEQF
TRBJ2-2,few,TRBV9,ASSQQGIGELF
TRBJ2-2,few,TRBV29-1,SVQTYVGTGELF
TRBJ1-2,once,TRBV5-1,ASSSQGDYGYT
TRBJ2-1,NA,TRBV7-2,ASSYSGGYNEQF
TRBJ2-7,NA,TRBV28,ASSSPSGGLYEQY
TRBJ2-7,many,TRBV21-1,ASSIGAREQY
TRBJ1-4,NA,TRBV5-1,ASSPGLQATNEKLF
TRBJ1-4,NA,TRBV11-1,ASSPQGSREKLF
TRBJ1-1,NA,TRBV5-6,ASSLNVGQGASTEAF
TRBJ2-3,once,TRBV20-1,SVRTVDTQY
TRBJ1-6,NA,TRBV7-2,ASSLGKSNSPLH
TRBJ2-2,NA,TRBV4-3,ASSPRLVGGELF
TRBJ1-5,NA,TRBV6-1,ASSEVSHQSNQPQH
TRBJ1-3,many,TRBV7-2,ASSFDRGTGNTIY
TRBJ2-7,NA,TRBV6-1,ASTEGGGRYEQY
TRBJ1-2,NA,TRBV29-1,SVEPGSGYT
TRBJ1-6,NA,TRBV19,ASRDTGLDNSPLH
TRBJ2-7,NA,TRBV15,ATSRDYGQTYEQY
TRBJ1-5,few,TRBV9,ASSPRQGSQPQH
TRBJ2-1,NA,TRBV4-3,ASSLAASYNEQF
TRBJ1-4,NA,TRBV27,ASRDRGSVRGEKLF
TRBJ1-1,few,TRBV7-2,ASSLIGEAF
TRBJ2-1,NA,TRBV7-9,ASSSPDRAINEQF
TRBJ1-5,NA,TRBV6-1,ASSEWGASGNQPQH
TRBJ1-2,NA,TRBV18,ASSPSNAYGYT
TRBJ1-1,NA,TRBV7-9,ASSFDREYQDTEAF
TRBJ2-5,once,TRBV11-2,ASSLGTGVLETQY
TRBJ2-7,many,TRBV16,ASSQRPGDSYEQY
TRBJ2-1,once,TRBV6-1,ASGFAGGVGNEQF
TRBJ2-2,NA,TRBV5-1,ASSLQGSTGELF
TRBJ1-6,once,TRBV28,ASRQTGTGDPPLH